A single sample gave rise to the 15 T cell receptor beta chains below, sequenced in a study of CD8+CD57+ T cells in acquired aplastic anemia. Only patients with CD8+CD57+ cell expansion on flow cytometry were chosen for sequencing. Using genomic DNA as the template, TCR beta VDJ and CDR3 profiling was carried out. TCRdb used MiXCR to reprocess the reads, holding one entry per CDR3 protein. Among roughly 120,000 distinct CDR3 sequences listed, about 50% were seen once. Sequenced input: sorted CD4+, CD8+, or CD8+CD57+ T cells (not recorded which) from PBMCs. These receptors were collected from a human donor with aplastic anemia.

The rearrangement links TRBV10-2 to TRBJ1-3, with 7 bases that match TRBD1. The J segment lost 5 bases and the V segment lost 0 bases, leaving 1 base of the junction unmatched. This CDR3 comprises 14 residues. Germline CDR1 WSHSY, CDR2 SAAADI. The CDR3 loop is CASSESTGRNTIYF. The CDR3 DNA reads TGCGCCAGCAGTGAGTCGACAGGGAGAAACACCATATATTTT.

This clonotype was seen a few times. The CDR3 sequence is CSVEAITEAFF. Here the CDR3 DNA reads TGCAGCGTTGAAGCGATCACTGAAGCTTTCTTT. V gene TRBV29-1 combines with J gene TRBJ1-1; the D is unclear. Deletions cut 1 base from V and 4 bases from J, with 4 bases between. Germline CDR1 SQVTM, CDR2 ANQGSEA. The CDR3 is 11 residues long.

The V call is TRBV19, the J call TRBJ2-6, with D possibly TRBD1 on 6 matching bases. The CDR3 contains 16 residues. V lost 0 bases, J lost 0 bases, and 6 bases lay in between. The germline CDR1 and CDR2 sequences are LNHDA and SQIVND (reference sequence). The CDR3: CASSIEGGSGANVLTF. The CDR3 nucleotides read TGTGCCAGTAGTATAGAAGGGGGCTCTGGGGCCAACGTCCTGACTTTC.

This clonotype was seen at least ten times. The J gene is TRBJ1-3, the V gene TRBV7-2, with D maybe TRBD1 (5 bases). The length of the CDR3 is 15 residues. V lost 7 bases to trimming and J lost 2 bases, with 15 bases between them. Germline-derived CDR1 and CDR2 are SGHTA and FQGNSA. The DNA for the CDR3 is TGTGCCAGCACCCCGTCGGGGGTCGCTGGAAACACCATATATTTT. Its translation: CASTPSGVAGNTIYF.

The chain recombines TRBV25-1 with TRBJ2-5, with D perhaps matching TRBD1 (5 bases). Germline lookup yields CDR1 MGHDK and CDR2 SYGVNS. The CDR3 contains 13 residues. Trimming pared 3 bases from V and 4 bases from J, leaving 9 bases between. For the CDR3, the DNA is TGTGCCAGCAGTGAGCAGGGCCGAGAGACCCAGTACTTC. It codes for CASSEQGRETQYF. Full variable domain (remainder filled in from reference TRBV25-1 and TRBJ2-5): EADIYQTPRYLVIGTGKKITLECSQTMGHDKMYWYQQDPGMELHLIHYSYGVNSTEKGDLSSESTVSRIRTEHFPLTLESARPSHTSQYLCASSEQGRETQYFGPGTRLLVL.

V is TRBV7-6 and J is TRBJ2-1, with TRBD2 as a possible D gene (5 bases). Trimming removed 5 bases from V and 5 bases from J, with 16 bases in between. The CDR3 has 15 amino acids. CDR1 is SGHVS and CDR2 is FNYEAQ in the germline V gene. The CDR3 protein is CASSIMGSSHNEQFF. In DNA, the CDR3 is TGTGCCAGCAGCATCATGGGTTCTAGCCACAATGAGCAGTTCTTC.

This clonotype has ten or more counts. The chain combines TRBV7-8 with TRBJ1-2; 10 bases match TRBD1. With 5 bases clipped from V and 4 bases from J, the junction kept 4 bases outside the gene matches. In germline, CDR1 is SGHVS, CDR2 FQNEAQ. The CDR3 consists of 14 residues. This chain's CDR3 is CASSTGQGIYGYTF. CDR3 DNA sequence: TGTGCCAGCAGCACGGGACAGGGGATCTATGGCTACACCTTC.

V is TRBV7-9 and J is TRBJ2-7, with D unclear. Trimming removed 1 base from V and 1 base from J, with 8 bases in between. The CDR3 is 14 amino acids. Germline CDR1 SEHNR, CDR2 FQNEAQ (reference sequence). As DNA, the CDR3 is TGTGCCAGCAGCTTAGGTGCAGGTTCCTACGAGCAGTACTTC. Translated, it gives CASSLGAGSYEQYF.

The chain joins TRBV11-1 to TRBJ2-3, with a weak D call TRBD1 (6 bases). This CDR3 region has 15 residues. The germline V gene encodes CDR1 SGHAT and CDR2 FQDESV (reference sequence). V shed 4 bases and J shed 0 bases, with 11 bases lying between them. Here the CDR3 reads CASSSYRDSTDTQYF. CDR3 nucleotides: TGTGCCAGCAGCTCGTACAGGGATAGCACAGATACGCAGTATTTT.

This clonotype came up many times. This chain links TRBV29-1 with TRBJ2-7, with D perhaps TRBD1 (6 bases). The V end lost 4 bases, the J end lost 5 bases, and 9 bases lay between the germline ends. CDR1 is SQVTM and CDR2 is ANQGSEA in the germline V gene. This CDR3 spans 11 amino acids. The CDR3 region has the DNA TGCAGCGTTGTAACAGGGCACGAGCAGTACTTC. Translation: CSVVTGHEQYF.

V and J are TRBV25-1 and TRBJ2-2; D is uncertain. The CDR3 has 13 residues. Germline V gives CDR1 MGHDK, CDR2 SYGVNS. V shed 4 bases and J shed 5 bases, with 8 bases lying between them. Here the CDR3 DNA reads TGTGCCAGCAGTGGTAAAGGGACCGGGGAGCTGTTTTTT. This codes for CASSGKGTGELFF.

V usage is TRBV20-1 and J usage is TRBJ1-6; 7 bases match TRBD1. Germline CDR1 DFQATT, CDR2 SNEGSKA (reference sequence). The CDR3 totals 14 residues. V gave up 5 bases and J gave up 7 bases; unmatched junction bases: 8. This chain's CDR3 is CSAVRQGDNSPLHF. CDR3 nucleotides: TGCAGTGCTGTTCGACAGGGTGACAATTCACCCCTCCACTTT.

This clonotype was picked up many times. Here the CDR3 reads CATSPSGSTDTQYF. The CDR3 region has the DNA TGTGCCACCAGCCCGAGCGGTTCCACAGATACGCAGTATTTT. The chain has TRBV15 and TRBJ2-3, with TRBD2 as a possible D gene (5 bases). This CDR3 has 14 amino acids. Germline CDR1 and CDR2: LNHNV and YYDKDF (reference sequence). V lost 5 bases and J 2 bases, leaving 11 bases between the germline ends.

The chain uses TRBV11-2 and TRBJ2-7; 8 nucleotides align to TRBD2. The CDR3 loop spans 16 amino acids. CDR1 is SGHAT, CDR2 FQNNGV, per germline. Trimming at V came to 4 bases and at J to 2 bases, leaving 10 bases not matched to a gene. This chain's CDR3 is CASSSTSEGGPYEQYF. CDR3 in DNA: TGTGCCAGCAGCTCGACTAGCGAGGGAGGCCCCTACGAGCAGTACTTC.

Only one count was recorded for this clonotype. The chain couples TRBV4-1 to TRBJ1-2; a possible D gene is TRBD1 (5 bases). The CDR3 has 15 amino acids. CDR1 MGHRA and CDR2 YSYEKL come from the germline V gene. Trimming took 3 bases from V and 7 from J, leaving 18 bases between them. The chain's CDR3 is CASSHDGPDQGGYTF. CDR3 coding DNA: TGCGCCAGCAGCCATGATGGACCTGACCAGGGTGGCTACACCTTC.